A selection of T cell receptor beta chains follows, all from one sample in a study of regulatory T cells in long-lasting Graves disease. TCRdb reanalysed the multiplex PCR reads using MiXCR and keeps one entry per CDR3 protein. The sample includes some 370,000 distinct CDR3 sequences, over 9.5% of them seen just once. These data were also reused for a study on T cells in Graves' hyperthyroidism and ophthalmopathy.

The specimen comprised peripheral blood mononuclear cells (PBMCs), sampled at new diagnosis, from a patient treated with antithyroid drugs. The receptor source for this set is a woman aged 18-29 years with Graves disease. CDR3s include the opening cysteine and the closing phenylalanine or tryptophan. A D gene is named only where the DNA matches it firmly. A clone size is listed for some rows: how often the clone was seen (once, few, many), or a class if it is expanded.

J gene | D gene | V gene | clone size | CDR3 DNA | CDR3 protein
TRBJ2-3 | TRBD1 | TRBV24-1 | many | TGTGCCACCAGTGATTCAGGGACAGACCCAGGGGATACGCAGTATTTT | CATSDSGTDPGDTQYF
TRBJ2-1 | NA | TRBV7-8 | few | TGTGCCAGCAGCTTATACCACAATGAGCAGTTCTTC | CASSLYHNEQFF
TRBJ2-5 | NA | TRBV19 | many | TGTGCCGCTGGGCTTCCGCGGGAGACCCAGTACTTC | CAAGLPRETQYF
TRBJ1-6 | NA | TRBV7-3 | many | TGTGCCAGCAGCTCCGAGGTAGATTCACCCCTCCACTTT | CASSSEVDSPLHF
TRBJ2-1 | NA | TRBV20-1 | many | TGCAGTGCTTTACAGGGCACGGGTTACAATGAGCAGTTCTTC | CSALQGTGYNEQFF
TRBJ1-2 | TRBD1 | TRBV5-5 | few | TGTGCCAGCAGCTTAGCCCCGGGACAGCTGGCTATGGACTATGGCTACACCTTC | CASSLAPGQLAMDYGYTF
TRBJ2-3 | TRBD2 | TRBV6-2/TRBV6-3 | NA | TGTGCCAGCAGGGCGGGACTAGCGGGGGGCACAGATACGCAGTATTTT | CASRAGLAGGTDTQYF
TRBJ2-4 | NA | TRBV6-1 | many | TGTGCCAGCAGTGGGGACATTCAGTACTTC | CASSGDIQYF
TRBJ2-5 | TRBD2 | TRBV4-2 | many | TGTGCCAGCAGCCATGGGATCGGACTAGAACAAGAGACCCAGTACTTC | CASSHGIGLEQETQYF
TRBJ1-1 | TRBD1 | TRBV5-1 | many | TGTGCCAGCTCACTGGGGCAGGGGGCTGAAGCTTTCTTT | CASSLGQGAEAFF
TRBJ2-3 | TRBD2 | TRBV20-1 | many | TGCAGTGCAGCGGGGAGCACAGATACGCAGTATTTT | CSAAGSTDTQYF
TRBJ1-1 | NA | TRBV9 | NA | TGTGCCAGCAGCTACCTACAAGGGGGGAACACTGAAGCTTTCTTT | CASSYLQGGNTEAFF
TRBJ2-5 | TRBD1 | TRBV28 | many | TGTGCCACAGACAGGGGGCGCGGAGAGACCCAGTACTTC | CATDRGRGETQYF
TRBJ2-4 | TRBD2 | TRBV7-2 | many | TGTGCCAGCAGCTCAGCGGGGCCAGCCAAAAACATTCAGTACTTC | CASSSAGPAKNIQYF
TRBJ1-5 | NA | TRBV7-9 | few | TGTGCCAGCAGCCCCGGGACACCAGATCAGCCCCAGCATTTT | CASSPGTPDQPQHF
TRBJ1-5 | NA | TRBV2 | many | TGTGCCAGCAGTGTTTACAGTTCCAATCAGCCCCAGCATTTT | CASSVYSSNQPQHF
TRBJ1-3 | NA | TRBV7-3 | NA | TGTGCCAGCAGCTTAACTCCGGGGGCTGGAAACACCATATATTTT | CASSLTPGAGNTIYF
TRBJ1-1 | NA | TRBV20-1 | many | TGCAGTGCTAGACAGGGTACGACTGAAGCTTTCTTT | CSARQGTTEAFF
TRBJ2-3 | TRBD2 | TRBV6-2/TRBV6-3 | NA | TGTGCCAGCAGGGTAGCGGGAGGGCGGGCAGATACGCAGTATTTT | CASRVAGGRADTQYF
TRBJ1-2 | NA | TRBV3-1 | few | TGTGCCAGCACAACGCGGGGGGTTTACACCTTC | CASTTRGVYTF